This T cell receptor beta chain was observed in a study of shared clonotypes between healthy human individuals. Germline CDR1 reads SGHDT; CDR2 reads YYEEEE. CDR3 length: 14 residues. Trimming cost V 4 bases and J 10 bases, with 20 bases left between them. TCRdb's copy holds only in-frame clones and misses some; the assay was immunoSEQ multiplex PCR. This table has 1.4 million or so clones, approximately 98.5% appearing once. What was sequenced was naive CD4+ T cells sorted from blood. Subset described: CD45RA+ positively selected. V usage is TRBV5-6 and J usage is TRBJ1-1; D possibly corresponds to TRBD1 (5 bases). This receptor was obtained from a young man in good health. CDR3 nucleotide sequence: TGTGCCAGCAGCCTGGAAAGACAGTTTCGGGGAGCTTTCTTT. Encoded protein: CASSLERQFRGAFF.